Detailed here is one T cell receptor (beta chain). Method: immunoSEQ multiplex PCR; TCRdb's copy keeps in-frame clones and lacks some. The sample yields about 79,000 clones, over 85% seen once. V was pared by 8 bases and J by 2 bases, with 18 bases between. CDR3 length equals 15 residues. CDR1 is SGHAT and CDR2 is FQNNGV in the germline V gene. The record originates from a study of cytomegalovirus exposure and HLA in healthy donors. The V and J genes are TRBV11-2 and TRBJ1-2, with a tentative D call TRBD1 (6 bases). The sample consisted of PBMCs. The sequence was obtained from a woman in her 30s in good health and CMV-seronegative. The CDR3 loop is CASHGGVLINYGYTF. The CDR3 coding sequence is TGTGCCAGCCATGGGGGCGTACTAATAAACTATGGCTACACCTTC.